The 21 T cell receptor beta chains reported below all come from one sample, sequenced in a study of T cell clones after liver transplantation (dated by TCRdb to between 2018 and 2020). The sample's time point, from its label and the paper: pre-transplant. The protocol used for the library was the immunoSEQ multiplex PCR assay. What TCRdb holds here is the immuneACCESS table cut down to in-frame rearrangements. Part of the clones is not present; checked against another copy, under half of the missing clones reflect an unresolved V gene, and the others are unexplained. For this sample the table gives roughly 70,000 clones, of which over 85% were detected only once. 2.7% of the sample goes to the ten largest clones. The source material was CD4+ T cells from blood, sampled before liver transplant. The receptors were gathered from a human donor who received a liver transplant.

This chain links TRBV2 with TRBJ1-5; D unclear. Trimming removed 7 bases from V and 0 bases from J, with 7 bases in between. The CDR3 is 13 amino acids. In germline, CDR1 is SNHLY, CDR2 FYNNEI. The CDR3: CASNDNSNQPQHF. DNA for the CDR3: TGTGCCAGCAACGACAATAGCAATCAGCCCCAGCATTTT. Full variable domain (missing parts from reference TRBV2 and TRBJ1-5): EPEVTQTPSHQVTQMGQEVILRCVPISNHLYFYWYRQILGQKVEFLVSFYNNEISEKSEIFDDQFSVERPDGSNFTLKIRSTKLEDSAMYFCASNDNSNQPQHFGDGTRLSIL.

This clone was recorded only once. CDR3 sequence reads: CASSLAGGSPLHF. CDR3 nucleotides: TGTGCCAGCAGCTTGGCCGGGGGTTCACCCCTCCACTTT. The chain employs TRBV5-4 and TRBJ1-6, with D maybe TRBD1 (5 bases). The CDR3 sequence is 13 residues long. V lost 0 bases and J 9 bases, leaving 7 bases between the germline ends. The germline V gene encodes CDR1 SGHNT and CDR2 YYREEE (reference sequence).

J is TRBJ2-1 and V is TRBV19; the D gene is possibly TRBD1 (6 bases). Trimming stripped 3 bases from V and 0 bases from J, with 12 bases between. There are 16 residues in the CDR3. Germline CDR1 and CDR2: LNHDA and SQIVND (reference sequence). The CDR3 region is CASSINRVFSYNEQFF. The DNA for the CDR3 is TGTGCCAGTAGTATTAACAGGGTTTTCTCCTACAATGAGCAGTTCTTC.

The gene calls are TRBV20-1 and TRBJ2-1, with TRBD1 as a possible D gene (5 bases). The CDR3 is 10 amino acids. V was cut by 5 bases and J by 8 bases, with 7 bases left in between. The germline V gene has CDR1 DFQATT and CDR2 SNEGSKA (reference sequence). The CDR3 loop is CSAGADEQFF. CDR3 DNA: TGCAGTGCTGGGGCGGATGAGCAGTTCTTC.

The rearrangement links TRBV6-1 to TRBJ2-2; 10 bases are a match to TRBD1. The CDR3 consists of 15 residues. V gave up 5 bases and J gave up 7 bases; unmatched junction bases: 7. The germline CDR1 and CDR2 sequences are MNHNS and SASEGT. In nucleotides, the CDR3 is TGTGCCAGCAGTTCTGACAGGGGGCGCATCGGGGAGCTGTTTTTT. Protein product: CASSSDRGRIGELFF.

The gene calls are TRBV18 and TRBJ1-4; unclear D gene. Trimming removed 0 bases from V and 4 bases from J, with 9 bases in between. Looked up from germline, CDR1 is KGHSH and CDR2 is LQKENI. This CDR3 spans 15 amino acids. The CDR3 DNA reads as TGTGCCAGCTCACCACCAAACGGTATTAATGAAAAACTGTTTTTT. Its protein product is CASSPPNGINEKLFF.

V is TRBV29-1 and J is TRBJ2-1, with D possibly called TRBD1 or TRBD2 (5 bases each). V lost 2 bases, J lost 0 bases, and 11 bases lay in between. The CDR3 is 15 residues long. CDR1 SQVTM and CDR2 ANQGSEA come from the germline V gene. CDR3 sequence (DNA): TGCAGCGTTGAAAGGGACGGCAGCTCCTACAATGAGCAGTTCTTC. Translated: CSVERDGSSYNEQFF.

This clone appeared a few times. This chain connects TRBV5-5 to TRBJ1-2; D unclear. The V end lost 2 bases, the J end lost 4 bases, and 6 bases lay between the germline ends. The CDR3 is made up of 12 amino acids. Germline lookup yields CDR1 SGHKS and CDR2 YYEKEE (reference sequence). This CDR3 is CASSFQAYGYTF. CDR3 bases: TGTGCCAGCAGCTTCCAGGCCTATGGCTACACCTTC.

The chain links TRBV30 to TRBJ1-5; 7 bases map to TRBD1. Looked up from germline, CDR1 is GTSNPN and CDR2 is SVGIG (reference sequence). Trimming removed 3 bases from V and 4 bases from J; junction bases left unmatched: 9. The CDR3 has 15 amino acids. Here the CDR3 reads CAWSLSGTANQPQHF. The CDR3 nucleotides are TGTGCCTGGAGCCTTTCCGGGACAGCGAATCAGCCCCAGCATTTT.

J is TRBJ2-7 and V is TRBV6-5; 7 bases are shared with TRBD2. CDR3 length: 14 residues. CDR1 MNHEY and CDR2 SVGAGI come from the germline V gene. The junction had 8 bases not matched to a gene; V was cut back by 7 bases and J by 2 bases. The CDR3 protein is CASKPGLKTYEQYF. The CDR3 DNA is TGTGCCAGCAAACCGGGACTAAAAACCTACGAGCAGTACTTC.

The chain recombines TRBV7-6 with TRBJ2-7; TRBD2 matches at 9 bases. In germline, CDR1 is SGHVS, CDR2 FNYEAQ. After removal of 3 bases from V and 1 base from J, the junction contained 4 bases not matched to a gene. The CDR3 covers 15 residues. The CDR3 DNA reads TGTGCCAGCAGCTTTGGAGCGGGAGGTTCCTACGAGCAGTACTTC. Its protein is CASSFGAGGSYEQYF.

The chain links TRBV2 to TRBJ1-1; 7 bases align to TRBD1. Germline CDR1 SNHLY, CDR2 FYNNEI. The CDR3 is 14 residues long. Unmatched junction bases numbered 6, after V lost 6 bases and J lost 2 bases. The CDR3 spells CASRGDSPNTEAFF. CDR3 nucleotides: TGTGCCAGCAGGGGGGACAGTCCCAACACTGAAGCTTTCTTT.

The chain couples TRBV7-9 to TRBJ2-3, with D unclear. This CDR3 has 12 amino acids. Looked up from germline, CDR1 is SEHNR and CDR2 is FQNEAQ (reference sequence). Trimming took 2 bases from V and 2 from J, leaving 2 bases between them. CDR3 protein: CASSLFTDTQYF. DNA of the CDR3: TGTGCCAGCAGCTTATTCACAGATACGCAGTATTTT. Using reference TRBV7-9 and TRBJ2-3 for the parts outside the CDR3, the full variable domain is DTGVSQNPRHKITKRGQNVTFRCDPISEHNRLYWYRQTLGQGPEFLTYFQNEAQLEKSRLLSDRFSAERPKGSFSTLEIQRTEQGDSAMYLCASSLFTDTQYFGPGTRLTVL.

The chain is built from TRBV2 and TRBJ2-7; TRBD2 matches 10 bases. The CDR3 covers 15 residues. Trimming removed 7 bases from V and 6 bases from J; junction bases left unmatched: 12. The germline V gene has CDR1 SNHLY and CDR2 FYNNEI. CDR3: CASTQHSGRQAEQYF. As DNA, the CDR3 is TGTGCCAGCACCCAACATAGCGGGAGGCAGGCCGAGCAGTACTTC.

This rearrangement joins TRBV27 to TRBJ2-7, with a tentative D call TRBD2 (5 bases). The V end was cut by 2 bases, the J end by 0 bases, with 8 bases between. The length of the CDR3 is 14 residues. Germline V gives CDR1 MNHEY, CDR2 SMNVEV (reference sequence). CDR3 in DNA: TGTGCCAGCAGTTTAGTAGGGAGCTCCTACGAGCAGTACTTC. It specifies CASSLVGSSYEQYF.

This chain uses TRBV7-8 with TRBJ2-3; D is undetermined. V lost 1 base and J 6 bases, leaving 17 bases between the germline ends. There are 16 residues in the CDR3. The germline V gene encodes CDR1 SGHVS and CDR2 FQNEAQ. The CDR3 here is CASSLGFDPTFDTQYF. The CDR3 coding sequence is TGTGCCAGCAGCTTAGGGTTCGACCCGACCTTTGATACGCAGTATTTT.

This rearrangement joins TRBV11-2 to TRBJ2-7, with D unclear. V was pared by 1 base and J by 2 bases, with 12 bases between. In germline, CDR1 is SGHAT, CDR2 FQNNGV. The length of the CDR3 is 15 residues. Written as DNA, the CDR3 is TGTGCCAGCAGCTTAGGGGTCTCGTCGGCCTACGAGCAGTACTTC. Translated: CASSLGVSSAYEQYF.

The J gene is TRBJ2-1, the V gene TRBV6-5; 9 bases are a match to TRBD2. The CDR3 runs to 14 residues. Germline CDR1 reads MNHEY; CDR2 reads SVGAGI. V shed 5 bases, J shed 2 bases, and the junction held 1 base outside the gene matches. The CDR3 DNA is TGTGCCAGCAGTGTAGCGGGAGCCTACAATGAGCAGTTCTTC. It is translated as CASSVAGAYNEQFF.

The CDR3 DNA reads as TGTGCCAGCAGCGTATTGACCTTCACAGATACGCAGTATTTT. This translates into CASSVLTFTDTQYF. J is TRBJ2-3 and V is TRBV9, with D uncertain. Between the trimmed V and J ends, which lost 1 base and 2 bases, there was a span of 8 bases. Germline-derived CDR1 and CDR2 are SGDLS and YYNGEE. The CDR3 is 14 residues long. The whole variable domain, filled in from reference TRBV9 and TRBJ2-3, reads DSGVTQTPKHLITATGQRVTLRCSPRSGDLSVYWYQQSLDQGLQFLIQYYNGEERAKGNILERFSAQQFPDLHSELNLSSLELGDSALYFCASSVLTFTDTQYFGPGTRLTVL.

The chain is built from TRBV28 and TRBJ2-1, with D possibly called TRBD1 or TRBD2 (5 bases each). The CDR3 covers 15 residues. The V end lost 2 bases, the J end lost 5 bases, and 13 bases lay between the germline ends. Per the germline V gene, CDR1 is MDHEN and CDR2 is SYDVKM. The CDR3 here is CASSLPLGPNNEQFF. CDR3 nucleotide sequence: TGTGCCAGCAGTTTACCCCTGGGACCTAACAATGAGCAGTTCTTC.

The gene calls are TRBV28 and TRBJ1-1; tentatively, D is TRBD1 (5 bases). Trimming pared 6 bases from V and 0 bases from J, leaving 11 bases between. The CDR3 sequence is 14 residues long. Germline V lookup: CDR1 MDHEN, CDR2 SYDVKM. The CDR3 coding sequence is TGTGCCAGCAGCATGGACACAATGAACACTGAAGCTTTCTTT. Amino acids: CASSMDTMNTEAFF. The complete variable domain, with remaining parts taken from reference TRBV28 and TRBJ1-1, reads DVKVTQSSRYLVKRTGEKVFLECVQDMDHENMFWYRQDPGLGLRLIYFSYDVKMKEKGDIPEGYSVSREKKERFSLILESASTNQTSMYLCASSMDTMNTEAFFGQGTRLTVV.